These 18 T cell receptor beta chains came from one sample sequenced in a study of T cell repertoires in cytomegalovirus infection. The antigens these receptors bind are not known. Each CDR3 protein is one row after TCRdb ran MiXCR on the reads. Of about 920,000 distinct CDR3 sequences listed, around 29% are singletons. Sample: cultured CD8+ T cells from PBMCs, taken from culture after CMV antigen stimulation. These receptors were taken from a human donor in good health (CMV status not recorded). Some clones in this sample may be carry-over from other donors' samples.

This chain joins TRBV5-5 and TRBJ2-5, with TRBD2 identical over 11 bases. V was pared by 7 bases and J by 2 bases, with 7 bases of the junction left unmatched. CDR1 is SGHKS and CDR2 is YYEKEE in the germline V gene (reference sequence). The CDR3 contains 15 residues. CDR3 amino acids: CASSETSGKQETQYF. Written as DNA, the CDR3 is TGTGCCAGCTCCGAGACTAGCGGGAAACAAGAGACCCAGTACTTC.

This chain connects TRBV27 to TRBJ2-1; 11 bases agree with TRBD1. The CDR3 spans 14 residues. CDR1 MNHEY and CDR2 SMNVEV come from the germline V gene (reference sequence). V lost 6 bases and J lost 7; bases outside the gene matches: 5. In nucleotides, the CDR3 is TGTGCCAGCAGACCGGGACAGGGGGTTAATGAGCAGTTCTTC. This sequence encodes CASRPGQGVNEQFF.

The V call is TRBV6-8, the J call TRBJ2-1; 12 nucleotides line up with TRBD2. This CDR3 contains 15 residues. J lost 5 bases, V lost 6 bases, and 5 bases had no gene match. Germline lookup yields CDR1 MNHGY and CDR2 SAAAGT. CDR3 in DNA: TGTGCCAGCAGAGGTACTAGCGGGGGGAACAATGAGCAGTTCTTC. Its protein is CASRGTSGGNNEQFF.

This chain's CDR3 is CASSSHSVGAKNIQYF. The CDR3 coding sequence is TGTGCCAGCAGTTCGCACAGCGTCGGGGCCAAAAACATTCAGTACTTC. V and J are TRBV28 and TRBJ2-4, with D unresolved. The CDR3 has 16 residues. Deletions cut 4 bases from V and 1 base from J, with 14 bases between. Germline CDR1 reads MDHEN; CDR2 reads SYDVKM.

The J gene is TRBJ2-7, the V gene TRBV6-5; D uncertain. V lost 0 bases, J lost 5 bases, and 8 bases lay in between. Germline V gene lookup returns CDR1 MNHEY and CDR2 SVGAGI. There are 13 residues in the CDR3. The DNA of the CDR3 is TGTGCCAGCAGTTACTCGTCGTGGGACGAGCAGTACGTC. Its translation is CASSYSSWDEQYV.

This clonotype was observed a few times. Written as DNA, the CDR3 is TGTGCCAGCAGTTACTCGTTCGAGGGACAGGGGGCGCCGGGGGCCAACGTCCTGACTTTC. Protein sequence: CASSYSFEGQGAPGANVLTF. V and J are TRBV6-2 or TRBV6-3 and TRBJ2-6; 12 bases align to TRBD1. The CDR3 consists of 20 residues. Trimming cost V 0 bases and J 4 bases; bases outside gene matches: 10. Germline V CDR1 and CDR2: MNHEY, SVGEGT.

This clonotype showed up just a few times. V gene TRBV27 combines with J gene TRBJ1-6, with TRBD1 as a possible D gene (6 bases). There are 17 residues in the CDR3. Trimming removed 6 bases at V and 8 bases at J, with 23 bases between. Germline-derived CDR1 and CDR2 are MNHEY and SMNVEV (reference sequence). CDR3 amino acids: CASSTLPTGRHDSPLHF. The CDR3 coding sequence is TGTGCCAGCAGCACACTCCCGACAGGCCGACATGATTCACCCCTCCACTTT.

The V and J genes are TRBV28 and TRBJ1-3, with D maybe TRBD1 (5 bases). The CDR3 contains 15 residues. Germline V gene sequence: CDR1 MDHEN, CDR2 SYDVKM. Trimming left V 6 bases short and J 4 bases short, with 16 bases between. The CDR3 region is CASRPHGGDGNTIYF. The CDR3 DNA reads as TGTGCCAGCAGACCTCATGGCGGGGACGGAAACACCATATATTTT.

There are a few counts of this clonotype. DNA of the CDR3: TGTGCCAGCAGCTCCCTGGGACAGGGGGACTCTGGAAACACCATATATTTT. This encodes CASSSLGQGDSGNTIYF. The chain recombines TRBV7-9 with TRBJ1-3, with TRBD1 matching 11 bases. Unmatched junction bases numbered 5, after V lost 4 bases and J lost 0 bases. The CDR3 contains 17 residues. Per germline, CDR1 SEHNR and CDR2 FQNEAQ (reference sequence).

The V and J genes are TRBV19 and TRBJ1-1, with a tentative D call TRBD1 (5 bases). Germline V gives CDR1 LNHDA, CDR2 SQIVND (reference sequence). Trimming pared 3 bases from V and 1 base from J, leaving 12 bases between. The CDR3 spans 15 residues. This CDR3 reads CASSIKRGSNTEAFF. CDR3 sequence (DNA): TGTGCCAGTAGTATCAAACGGGGCTCGAACACTGAAGCTTTCTTT.

This clonotype was recorded at least ten times. This sequence joins TRBV4-1 and TRBJ2-1; 9 bases match TRBD2. The germline gives CDR1 MGHRA, CDR2 YSYEKL. Trimming took 1 base from V and 1 from J; bases not matched to a gene: 5. The length of the CDR3 is 17 residues. CDR3 in DNA: TGCGCCAGCAGCCAAGTCCAGCGGGGGGTGTCCTACAATGAGCAGTTCTTC. Translating it yields CASSQVQRGVSYNEQFF.

A few counts support this clonotype. The V gene is TRBV7-4, the J gene TRBJ1-1; 8 positions agree with TRBD1. Trimming at V came to 5 bases and at J to 3 bases, leaving 2 bases not matched to a gene. Germline-derived CDR1 and CDR2 are SGHVT and SQSDAQ. CDR3 length equals 13 residues. CDR3 sequence (DNA): TGTGCCAGCAGCGCACAGGGGGACACTGAAGCTTTCTTT. Protein: CASSAQGDTEAFF.

This rearrangement joins TRBV6-1 to TRBJ2-1; TRBD1 agrees at 9 bases. The CDR3 consists of 12 residues. The germline CDR1 and CDR2 sequences are MNHNS and SASEGT. Trimming cost V 10 bases and J 12 bases; bases outside gene matches: 10. The CDR3 nucleotides read TGTGCCACCCTCGGGACAGGGATCGTGCAGTTCTTC. Its translation: CATLGTGIVQFF.

The table lists this clonotype with many counts. The V call is TRBV7-8, the J call TRBJ2-3, with 12 bases aligning to TRBD2. The CDR3 length is 16 residues. Germline-derived CDR1 and CDR2 are SGHVS and FQNEAQ. The J segment lost 3 bases and the V segment lost 4 bases, leaving 5 bases of the junction unmatched. The CDR3 loop is CASSSSSGGATDTQYF. CDR3 nucleotide sequence: TGTGCCAGCAGCTCATCTAGCGGGGGGGCGACAGATACGCAGTATTTT.

V is TRBV7-1 and J is TRBJ1-2; TRBD1 might be the D (5 bases). TRBV7-1 is treated as an ORF (open reading frame) with a function not yet certain. CDR3 length equals 13 residues. V lost 3 bases, J lost 6 bases, and 11 bases lay in between. The CDR3 DNA is TGTGCCAGCAGCTCCCGGGACCTTGATGGCTACACCTTC. Its translation is CASSSRDLDGYTF.

As regards this clonotype: One base away lies a much larger clone, so this may be a sequencing read error. The chain employs TRBV7-8 and TRBJ2-3, with D possibly called TRBD1 or TRBD2 (6 bases each). The CDR3 totals 18 residues. CDR1 SGHVS and CDR2 FQNEAQ come from the germline V gene. The DNA of the CDR3 is TGTGCCGGCAGCTTAACGCGGATAGGGGGGTTAGGTACAGATACGCAGTATTTT. Amino acids: CAGSLTRIGGLGTDTQYF.

The chain employs TRBV6-4 and TRBJ2-5; 8 nucleotides agree with TRBD1. This CDR3 region has 15 residues. Trimming cost V 2 bases and J 4 bases; bases outside gene matches: 6. Germline V lookup: CDR1 MRHNA, CDR2 SNTAGT. Here the CDR3 reads CASSDGTGMRETQYF. CDR3 in DNA: TGTGCCAGCAGTGACGGGACAGGTATGAGAGAGACCCAGTACTTC.

This clonotype was counted only a few times. The gene calls are TRBV7-8 and TRBJ1-1, with D tentatively TRBD1 (5 bases). The CDR3 contains 14 residues. The germline V gene encodes CDR1 SGHVS and CDR2 FQNEAQ. Trimming removed 0 bases from V and 7 bases from J, with 12 bases in between. The CDR3 reads CASSLAGARIEAFF. The CDR3 bases are TGTGCCAGCAGCTTAGCCGGGGCCCGGATTGAAGCTTTCTTT.